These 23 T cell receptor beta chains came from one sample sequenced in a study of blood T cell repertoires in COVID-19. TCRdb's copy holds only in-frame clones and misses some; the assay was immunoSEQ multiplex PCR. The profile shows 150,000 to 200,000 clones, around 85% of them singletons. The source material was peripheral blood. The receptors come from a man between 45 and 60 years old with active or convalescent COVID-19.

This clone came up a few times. The chain's CDR3 is CASNRLGQPQHF. As DNA, the CDR3 is TGTGCCAGTAACAGATTAGGTCAGCCCCAGCATTTT. V usage is TRBV19 and J usage is TRBJ1-5; no definite D call. The CDR3 has 12 residues. The germline V and J ends were trimmed by 7 bases and 6 bases, with 10 bases remaining between them. The germline V gene has CDR1 LNHDA and CDR2 SQIVND (reference sequence).

The CDR3 spells CASSLGSIGELFF. In nucleotides, the CDR3 is TGTGCCAGCAGCCTCGGGTCGATCGGGGAGCTGTTTTTT. The chain employs TRBV11-2 and TRBJ2-2; no reliable D call. The CDR3 spans 13 residues. Germline CDR1 is SGHAT and CDR2 is FQNNGV. V gave up 5 bases and J gave up 7 bases, with 11 bases separating them.

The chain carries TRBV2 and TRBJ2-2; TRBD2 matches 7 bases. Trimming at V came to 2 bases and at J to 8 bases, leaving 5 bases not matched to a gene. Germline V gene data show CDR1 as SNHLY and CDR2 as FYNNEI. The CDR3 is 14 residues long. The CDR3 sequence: CASSEFEGGGELFF. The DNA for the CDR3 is TGTGCCAGCAGTGAATTCGAGGGAGGGGGGGAGCTGTTTTTT.

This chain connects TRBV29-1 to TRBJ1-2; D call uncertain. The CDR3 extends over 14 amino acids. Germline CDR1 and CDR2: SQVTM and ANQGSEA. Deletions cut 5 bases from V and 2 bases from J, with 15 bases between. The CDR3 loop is CSVPWGGGNYGYTF. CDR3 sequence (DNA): TGCAGCGTTCCGTGGGGAGGAGGGAACTATGGCTACACCTTC.

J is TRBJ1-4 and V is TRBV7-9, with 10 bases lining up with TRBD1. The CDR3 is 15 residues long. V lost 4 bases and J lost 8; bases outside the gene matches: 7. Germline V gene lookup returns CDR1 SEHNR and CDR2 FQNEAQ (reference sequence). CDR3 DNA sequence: TGTGCCAGCAGCTCAGACAGGGGGCGAGGCGAAAAACTGTTTTTT. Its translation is CASSSDRGRGEKLFF.

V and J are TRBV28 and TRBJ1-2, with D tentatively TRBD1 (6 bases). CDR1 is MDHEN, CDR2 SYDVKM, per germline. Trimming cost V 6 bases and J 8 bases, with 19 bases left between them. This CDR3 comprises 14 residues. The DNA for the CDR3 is TGTGCCAGCAGCTGGACAGTCAACCGAGAGGGCTACACCTTC. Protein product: CASSWTVNREGYTF.

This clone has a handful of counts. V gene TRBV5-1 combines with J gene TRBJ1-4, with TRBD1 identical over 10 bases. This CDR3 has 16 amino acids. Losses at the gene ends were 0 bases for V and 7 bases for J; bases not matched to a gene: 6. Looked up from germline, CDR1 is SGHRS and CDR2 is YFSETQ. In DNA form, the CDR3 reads TGCGCCAGCAGCTTGGGGGACAGGGGTGTGTTTGAAAAACTGTTTTTT. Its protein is CASSLGDRGVFEKLFF. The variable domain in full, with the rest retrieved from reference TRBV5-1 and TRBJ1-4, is KAGVTQTPRYLIKTRGQQVTLSCSPISGHRSVSWYQQTPGQGLQFLFEYFSETQRNKGNFPGRFSGRQFSNSRSEMNVSTLELGDSALYLCASSLGDRGVFEKLFFGSGTQLSVL.

CDR3 nucleotides: TGTGCCAGCAGTCCTCAGCAGGGGACTGGAAACACCATATATTTT. It codes for CASSPQQGTGNTIYF. The chain links TRBV6-6 to TRBJ1-3; a weak D match, TRBD1 (6 bases). With 5 bases removed from V and 2 bases from J, the gap between germline ends came to 13 bases. The germline V gene encodes CDR1 MNHNY and CDR2 SVGAGI (reference sequence). This CDR3 has 15 residues.

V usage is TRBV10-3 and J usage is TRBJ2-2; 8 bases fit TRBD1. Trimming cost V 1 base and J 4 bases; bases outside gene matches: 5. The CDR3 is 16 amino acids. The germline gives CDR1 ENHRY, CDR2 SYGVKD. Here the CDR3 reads CAISEFGQGGTGELFF. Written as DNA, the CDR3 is TGTGCCATCAGTGAGTTTGGACAGGGAGGCACCGGGGAGCTGTTTTTT.

CDR3 protein: CASRGQGNYGYTF. For the CDR3, the DNA is TGTGCCAGCAGGGGACAGGGGAACTATGGCTACACCTTC. The V and J genes are TRBV25-1 and TRBJ1-2; the match to TRBD1 covers 10 bases. CDR1 and CDR2 (germline): MGHDK, SYGVNS. V trimming: 6 bases; J trimming: 2 bases; junction bases outside the gene matches: 0. This CDR3 region has 13 residues.

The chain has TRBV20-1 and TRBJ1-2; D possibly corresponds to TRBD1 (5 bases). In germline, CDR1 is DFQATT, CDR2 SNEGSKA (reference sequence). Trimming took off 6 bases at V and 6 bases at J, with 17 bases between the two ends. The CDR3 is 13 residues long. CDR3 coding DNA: TGCAGTGCCAGTGAGGCAGGGTTTGATGGCTACACCTTC. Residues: CSASEAGFDGYTF.

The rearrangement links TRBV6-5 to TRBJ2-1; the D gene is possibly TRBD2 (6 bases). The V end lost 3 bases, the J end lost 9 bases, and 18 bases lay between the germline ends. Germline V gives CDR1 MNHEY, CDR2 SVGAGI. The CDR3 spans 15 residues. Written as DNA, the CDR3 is TGTGCCAGCAGTTATAGGGGACCGGGAGTACTTGAGCAGTTCTTC. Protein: CASSYRGPGVLEQFF.

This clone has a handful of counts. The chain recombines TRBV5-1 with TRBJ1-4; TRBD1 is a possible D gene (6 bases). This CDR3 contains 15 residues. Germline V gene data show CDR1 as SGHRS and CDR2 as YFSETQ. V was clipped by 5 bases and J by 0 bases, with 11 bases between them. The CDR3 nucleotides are TGCGCCAGCAGAGGGACACATGCAACTAATGAAAAACTGTTTTTT. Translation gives CASRGTHATNEKLFF.

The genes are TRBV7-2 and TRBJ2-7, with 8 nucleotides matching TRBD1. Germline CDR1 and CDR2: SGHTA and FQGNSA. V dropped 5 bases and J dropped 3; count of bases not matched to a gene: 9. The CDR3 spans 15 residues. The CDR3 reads CASSPRGQGYYEQYF. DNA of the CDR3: TGTGCCAGCAGCCCCCGAGGACAGGGTTACTACGAGCAGTACTTC.

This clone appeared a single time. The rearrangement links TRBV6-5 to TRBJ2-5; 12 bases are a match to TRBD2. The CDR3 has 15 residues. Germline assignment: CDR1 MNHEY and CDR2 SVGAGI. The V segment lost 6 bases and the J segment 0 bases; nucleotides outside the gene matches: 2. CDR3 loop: CASSRLAGDQETQYF. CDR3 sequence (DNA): TGTGCCAGCAGCCGACTAGCGGGAGACCAAGAGACCCAGTACTTC.

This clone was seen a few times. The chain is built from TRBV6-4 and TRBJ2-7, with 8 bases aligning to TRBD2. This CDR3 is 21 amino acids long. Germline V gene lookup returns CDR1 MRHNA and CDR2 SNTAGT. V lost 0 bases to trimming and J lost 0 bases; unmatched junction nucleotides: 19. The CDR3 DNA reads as TGTGCCAGCAGTGACTCGAAACTCCGGATCCTGGGGACTAGAAGCTCCTACGAGCAGTACTTC. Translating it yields CASSDSKLRILGTRSSYEQYF.

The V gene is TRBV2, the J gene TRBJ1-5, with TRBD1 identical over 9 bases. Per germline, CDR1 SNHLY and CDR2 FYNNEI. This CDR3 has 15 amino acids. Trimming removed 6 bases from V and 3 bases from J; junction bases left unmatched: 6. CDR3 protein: CASREQGADNQPQHF. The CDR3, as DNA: TGTGCCAGCAGAGAACAGGGGGCAGACAATCAGCCCCAGCATTTT. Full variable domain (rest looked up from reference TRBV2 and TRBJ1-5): EPEVTQTPSHQVTQMGQEVILRCVPISNHLYFYWYRQILGQKVEFLVSFYNNEISEKSEIFDDQFSVERPDGSNFTLKIRSTKLEDSAMYFCASREQGADNQPQHFGDGTRLSIL.

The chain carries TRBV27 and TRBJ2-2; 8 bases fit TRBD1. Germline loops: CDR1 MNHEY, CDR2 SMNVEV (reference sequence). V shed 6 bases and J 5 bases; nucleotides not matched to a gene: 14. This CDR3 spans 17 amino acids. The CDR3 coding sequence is TGTGCCAGCAGGCGGCGGGACAGGCCCGAGGGGACCGGGGAGCTGTTTTTT. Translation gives CASRRRDRPEGTGELFF.

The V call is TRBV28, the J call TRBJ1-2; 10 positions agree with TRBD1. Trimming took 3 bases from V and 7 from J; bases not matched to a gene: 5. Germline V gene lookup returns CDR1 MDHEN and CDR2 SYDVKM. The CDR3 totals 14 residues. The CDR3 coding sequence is TGTGCCAGCAGTTTGACCGGGACAGGGGTTGGCTACACCTTC. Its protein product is CASSLTGTGVGYTF.

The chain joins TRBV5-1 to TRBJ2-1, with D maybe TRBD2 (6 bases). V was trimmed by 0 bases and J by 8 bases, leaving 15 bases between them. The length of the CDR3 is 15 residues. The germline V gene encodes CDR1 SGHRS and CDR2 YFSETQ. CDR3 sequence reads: CASSLGGGTVDEQFF. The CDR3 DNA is TGCGCCAGCAGCTTGGGTGGCGGGACGGTGGATGAGCAGTTCTTC. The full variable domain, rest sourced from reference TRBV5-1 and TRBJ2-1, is KAGVTQTPRYLIKTRGQQVTLSCSPISGHRSVSWYQQTPGQGLQFLFEYFSETQRNKGNFPGRFSGRQFSNSRSEMNVSTLELGDSALYLCASSLGGGTVDEQFFGPGTRLTVL.

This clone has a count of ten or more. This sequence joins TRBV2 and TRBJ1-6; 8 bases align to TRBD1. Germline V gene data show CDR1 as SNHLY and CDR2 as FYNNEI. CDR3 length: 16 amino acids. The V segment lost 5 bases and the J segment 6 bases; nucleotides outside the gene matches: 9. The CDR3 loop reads CASSKPSDRVNSPLHF. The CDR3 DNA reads TGTGCCAGCAGTAAGCCCTCGGACAGGGTTAATTCACCCCTCCACTTT.

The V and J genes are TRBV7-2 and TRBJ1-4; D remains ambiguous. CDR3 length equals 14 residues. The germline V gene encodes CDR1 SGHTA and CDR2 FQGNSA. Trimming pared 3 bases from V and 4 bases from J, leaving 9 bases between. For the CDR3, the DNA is TGTGCCAGCAGCTTCGCGGGGAGTAATGAAAAACTGTTTTTT. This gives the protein CASSFAGSNEKLFF. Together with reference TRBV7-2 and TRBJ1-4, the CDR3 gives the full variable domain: GAGVSQSPSNKVTEKGKDVELRCDPISGHTALYWYRQSLGQGLEFLIYFQGNSAPDKSGLPSDRFSAERTGGSVSTLTIQRTQQEDSAVYLCASSFAGSNEKLFFGSGTQLSVL.

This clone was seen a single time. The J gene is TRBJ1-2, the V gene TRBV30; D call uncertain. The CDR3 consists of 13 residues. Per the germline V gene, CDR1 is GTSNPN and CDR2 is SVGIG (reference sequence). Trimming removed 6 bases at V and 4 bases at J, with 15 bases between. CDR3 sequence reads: CACPVMRSYGYTF. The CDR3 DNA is TGTGCCTGCCCGGTCATGAGGTCCTATGGCTACACCTTC.